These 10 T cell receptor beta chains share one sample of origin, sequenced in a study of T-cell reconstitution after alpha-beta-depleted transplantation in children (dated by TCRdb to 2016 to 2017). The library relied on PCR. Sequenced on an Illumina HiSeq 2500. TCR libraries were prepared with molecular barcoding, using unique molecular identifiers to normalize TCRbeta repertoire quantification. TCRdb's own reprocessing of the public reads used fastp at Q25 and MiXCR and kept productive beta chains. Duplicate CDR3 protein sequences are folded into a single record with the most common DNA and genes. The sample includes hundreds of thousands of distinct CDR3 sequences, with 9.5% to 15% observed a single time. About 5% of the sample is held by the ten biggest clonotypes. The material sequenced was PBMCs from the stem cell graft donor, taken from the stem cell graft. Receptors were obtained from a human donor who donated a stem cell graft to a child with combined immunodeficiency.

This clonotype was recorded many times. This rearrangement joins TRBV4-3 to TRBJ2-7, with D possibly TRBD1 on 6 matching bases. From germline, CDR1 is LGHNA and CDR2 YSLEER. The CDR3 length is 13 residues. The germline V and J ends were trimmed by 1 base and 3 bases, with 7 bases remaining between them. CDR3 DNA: TGCGCCAGCAGCCAAGGGACAGTCTACGAGCAGTACTTC. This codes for CASSQGTVYEQYF.

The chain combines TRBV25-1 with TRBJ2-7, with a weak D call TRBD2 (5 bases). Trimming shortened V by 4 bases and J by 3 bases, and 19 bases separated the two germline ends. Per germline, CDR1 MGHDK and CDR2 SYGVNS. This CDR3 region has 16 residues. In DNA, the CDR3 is TGTGCCAGCAGTGGGCCAATACTAGGTAGAATCTACGAGCAGTACTTC. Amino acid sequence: CASSGPILGRIYEQYF.

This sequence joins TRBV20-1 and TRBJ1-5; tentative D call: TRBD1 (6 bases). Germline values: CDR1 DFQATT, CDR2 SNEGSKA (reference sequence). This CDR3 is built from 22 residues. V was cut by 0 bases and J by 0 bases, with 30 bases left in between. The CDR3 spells CSARDSVRSGTSLLHSNQPQHF. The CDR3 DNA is TGCAGTGCTAGAGATTCGGTGCGGTCAGGGACATCCCTCCTTCATAGCAATCAGCCCCAGCATTTT.

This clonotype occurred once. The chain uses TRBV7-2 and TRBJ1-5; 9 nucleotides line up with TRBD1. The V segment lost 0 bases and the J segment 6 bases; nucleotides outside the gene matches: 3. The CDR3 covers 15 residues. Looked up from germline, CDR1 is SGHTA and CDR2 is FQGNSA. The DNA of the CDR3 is TGTGCCAGCAGCTTAGCCGGACAGGGGTTTCAGCCCCAGCATTTT. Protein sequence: CASSLAGQGFQPQHF.

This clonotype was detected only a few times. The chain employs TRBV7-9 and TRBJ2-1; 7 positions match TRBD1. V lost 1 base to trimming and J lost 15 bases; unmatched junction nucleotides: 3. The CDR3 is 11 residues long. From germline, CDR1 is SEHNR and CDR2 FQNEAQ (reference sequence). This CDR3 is CASSLGQGWFF. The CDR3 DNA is TGTGCCAGCAGCTTAGGACAGGGTTGGTTCTTC.

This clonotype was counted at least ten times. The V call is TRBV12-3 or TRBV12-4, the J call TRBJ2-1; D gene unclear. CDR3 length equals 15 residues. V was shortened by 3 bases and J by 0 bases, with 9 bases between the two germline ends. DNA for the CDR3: TGTGCCAGCAGTTTGGCACTGAGCTCCTACAATGAGCAGTTCTTC. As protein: CASSLALSSYNEQFF.

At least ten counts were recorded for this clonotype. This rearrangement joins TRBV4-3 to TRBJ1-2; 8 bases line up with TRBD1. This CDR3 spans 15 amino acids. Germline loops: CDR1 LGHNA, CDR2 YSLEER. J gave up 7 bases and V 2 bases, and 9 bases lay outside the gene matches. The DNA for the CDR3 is TGCGCCAGCAGCCAAACGGACAGGGAGAGAACTGGCTACACCTTC. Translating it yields CASSQTDRERTGYTF.

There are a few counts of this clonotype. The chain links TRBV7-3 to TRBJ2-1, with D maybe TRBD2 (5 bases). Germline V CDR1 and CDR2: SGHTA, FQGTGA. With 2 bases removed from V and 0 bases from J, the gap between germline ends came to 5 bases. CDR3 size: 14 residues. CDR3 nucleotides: TGTGCCAGCAGCTTAGGACTCTCCTACAATGAGCAGTTCTTC. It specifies CASSLGLSYNEQFF.

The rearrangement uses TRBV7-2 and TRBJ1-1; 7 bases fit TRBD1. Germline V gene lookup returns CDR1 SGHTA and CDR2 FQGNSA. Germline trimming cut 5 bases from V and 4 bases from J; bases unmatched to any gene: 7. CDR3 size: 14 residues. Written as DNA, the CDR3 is TGTGCCAGCAGCGCGGGACAGACTTTCACTGAAGCTTTCTTT. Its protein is CASSAGQTFTEAFF.

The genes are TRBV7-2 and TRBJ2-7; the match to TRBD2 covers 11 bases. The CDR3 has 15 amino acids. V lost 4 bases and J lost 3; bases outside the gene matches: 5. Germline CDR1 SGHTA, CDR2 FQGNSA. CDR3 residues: CASSSASGRFYEQYF. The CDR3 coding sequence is TGTGCCAGCAGCTCTGCTAGCGGGAGGTTCTACGAGCAGTACTTC. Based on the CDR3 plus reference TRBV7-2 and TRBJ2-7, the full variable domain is GAGVSQSPSNKVTEKGKDVELRCDPISGHTALYWYRQSLGQGLEFLIYFQGNSAPDKSGLPSDRFSAERTGGSVSTLTIQRTQQEDSAVYLCASSSASGRFYEQYFGPGTRLTVT.